The 30 T cell receptor beta chains presented below share a single source sample, sequenced in a study of T cells after yellow fever vaccination. Via MiXCR, TCRdb re-called the 5' RACE reads, giving one row per CDR3 protein. The sample has about 340,000 distinct CDR3 sequences, more than 8.5% seen once. The sequenced sample was PBMCs, obtained on the day of the first yellow fever vaccination. The receptor set was obtained from a man between 18 and 35 years old who received the YFV17D yellow fever vaccine.

The sample holds many counts of this clonotype. This chain links TRBV18 with TRBJ1-2; tentative D call: TRBD1 (5 bases). Trimming stripped 5 bases from V and 10 bases from J, with 14 bases between. This CDR3 comprises 12 residues. Germline assignment: CDR1 KGHSH and CDR2 LQKENI. The CDR3 loop reads CASSGASRDYTF. The CDR3 DNA sequence: TGTGCCAGCTCAGGGGCATCCCGTGACTACACCTTC.

This clonotype was counted many times. The chain joins TRBV9 to TRBJ2-5, with 10 positions matching TRBD2. The CDR3 totals 16 residues. Germline lookup yields CDR1 SGDLS and CDR2 YYNGEE. The junction had 7 bases not matched to a gene; V was cut back by 0 bases and J by 5 bases. The CDR3 nucleotides are TGTGCCAGCAGCGTAGAGGAGCGGGGGGGCCTGGAGACCCAGTACTTC. Amino acid sequence: CASSVEERGGLETQYF.

The chain has TRBV11-2 and TRBJ2-5, with 9 bases that match TRBD2. The CDR3 consists of 15 residues. With 3 bases clipped from V and 4 bases from J, the junction kept 6 bases outside the gene matches. Per germline, CDR1 SGHAT and CDR2 FQNNGV. The CDR3 loop is CASSLGGGVRETQYF. The DNA of the CDR3 is TGTGCCAGCAGCTTGGGCGGGGGGGTTCGAGAGACCCAGTACTTC.

The chain carries TRBV12-3 or TRBV12-4 and TRBJ1-4; D is undetermined. The CDR3 runs 11 residues. V dropped 3 bases and J dropped 11 bases, with 7 bases sitting between them. The CDR3 region is CASSFAGKLFF. The CDR3 DNA reads TGTGCCAGCAGTTTTGCGGGGAAACTGTTTTTT.

Comments on this clonotype: Since a much larger clone is just one base distant, this may be a read error. The chain is built from TRBV5-4 and TRBJ2-1; tentatively, D is TRBD2 (5 bases). Germline CDR1 reads SGHNT; CDR2 reads YYREEE (reference sequence). V lost 3 bases, J lost 2 bases, and 12 bases lay in between. The CDR3 has 15 amino acids. The CDR3 DNA sequence: TGTGCCAGCAGCTCCAATGGGGAGCCCTACAATGAGCAGTTCTTC. Amino acid sequence: CASSSNGEPYNEQFF.

This clonotype was picked up many times. This chain uses TRBV29-1 with TRBJ2-2; possible D gene TRBD1, 7 bases. Trimming stripped 0 bases from V and 4 bases from J, with 24 bases between. CDR1 and CDR2 from the germline V gene are SQVTM and ANQGSEA. This CDR3 has 19 amino acids. CDR3 sequence reads: CSVEDPFNGGTVSTGELFF. DNA for the CDR3: TGCAGCGTTGAAGATCCATTTAACGGAGGGACAGTAAGCACCGGGGAGCTGTTTTTT.

There are many counts of this clonotype. The chain joins TRBV12-3 or TRBV12-4 to TRBJ2-5, with D perhaps matching TRBD2 (6 bases). CDR3 length: 15 residues. V lost 7 bases and J lost 1, with 16 bases in between. CDR3 loop: CASTLWLGGQETQYF. DNA for the CDR3: TGTGCCAGCACCCTCTGGCTCGGGGGCCAAGAGACCCAGTACTTC.

The J gene is TRBJ1-5, the V gene TRBV18; 12 bases fit TRBD1. The trim removed 2 bases at V and 5 bases at J, leaving 4 bases unmatched. Germline V CDR1 and CDR2: KGHSH, LQKENI. The CDR3 contains 16 residues. The CDR3, as DNA: TGTGCCAGCTCACCAGGGACAGGGGGCCCCTATCAGCCCCAGCATTTT. It encodes CASSPGTGGPYQPQHF.

The gene calls are TRBV5-1 and TRBJ2-1; tentatively, D is TRBD1 (6 bases). Trimming cost V 9 bases and J 5 bases, with 12 bases left between them. Germline CDR1 reads SGHRS; CDR2 reads YFSETQ. The CDR3 has 12 amino acids. CDR3 bases: TGCGCCACCTCGGACAGAAACAATGAGCAGTTCTTC. This encodes CATSDRNNEQFF.

This clonotype was seen repeatedly, ten times or more. The chain uses TRBV6-5 and TRBJ1-3; 8 bases align to TRBD1. Trimming cost V 6 bases and J 2 bases; bases outside gene matches: 6. From germline, CDR1 is MNHEY and CDR2 SVGAGI. This CDR3 comprises 15 residues. CDR3 sequence (DNA): TGTGCCAGCAGCCTCCTACAGGGGGCTGGAAACACCATATATTTT. Translated: CASSLLQGAGNTIYF.

This clonotype was seen a handful of times. The CDR3 DNA sequence: TGTGCCAGCAGCCCCTGGGGGGTGACGCTAGCAAATGAGCAGTTCTTC. It yields the protein CASSPWGVTLANEQFF. The chain recombines TRBV21-1 with TRBJ2-1; the table's D call TRBD2 went unverified against the DNA. TRBV21-1 is noted as a pseudogene. The CDR3 has 16 residues.

The chain carries TRBV9 and TRBJ2-5; TRBD1 agrees at 11 bases. Germline trimming cut 2 bases from V and 2 bases from J; bases unmatched to any gene: 5. This CDR3 contains 16 residues. CDR1 SGDLS and CDR2 YYNGEE come from the germline V gene. The DNA for the CDR3 is TGTGCCAGCAGCGTGGCCGGGACAGGGGGACAAGAGACCCAGTACTTC. It translates to CASSVAGTGGQETQYF.

This clonotype was found a few times. The gene calls are TRBV18 and TRBJ1-1; a weak D match, TRBD1 (5 bases). Per the germline V gene, CDR1 is KGHSH and CDR2 is LQKENI. V lost 3 bases and J lost 5, with 13 bases in between. CDR3 length: 14 residues. The CDR3 reads CASSPGVLRTEAFF. In DNA, the CDR3 is TGTGCCAGCTCACCGGGGGTCCTGAGAACTGAAGCTTTCTTT.

This clonotype has ten or more counts. The chain couples TRBV7-2 to TRBJ1-2, with D possibly being TRBD1 (5 bases). Germline CDR1 SGHTA, CDR2 FQGNSA. Trimming removed 7 bases at V and 0 bases at J, with 15 bases between. This CDR3 comprises 15 residues. Written as DNA, the CDR3 is TGTGCCAGCACCCCCCCAGGGAGAACTAACTATGGCTACACCTTC. It is translated as CASTPPGRTNYGYTF.

The chain uses TRBV15 and TRBJ2-1, with D possibly being TRBD1 (5 bases). Trimming pared 6 bases from V and 0 bases from J, leaving 9 bases between. This CDR3 is 14 amino acids long. Germline V gene data show CDR1 as LNHNV and CDR2 as YYDKDF (reference sequence). CDR3 in DNA: TGTGCCACCAGAAAGGACACCTCCTACAATGAGCAGTTCTTC. It specifies CATRKDTSYNEQFF.

The CDR3 DNA reads TGTGCCAGCAGCTTTCCAGGGCAAGATACGCAGTATTTT. It is translated as CASSFPGQDTQYF. The chain recombines TRBV7-6 with TRBJ2-3; maybe TRBD1 (5 bases). Germline values: CDR1 SGHVS, CDR2 FNYEAQ. The V and J ends lost 3 bases and 5 bases respectively, with 9 bases between them. The CDR3 covers 13 residues.

This clonotype has a handful of counts. This chain connects TRBV28 to TRBJ1-1, with D uncertain. The V end was cut by 4 bases, the J end by 4 bases, with 13 bases between. Germline values: CDR1 MDHEN, CDR2 SYDVKM. CDR3 size: 14 residues. The CDR3 nucleotides are TGTGCCAGCAGTTACACCTCCCGGCCCACTGAAGCTTTCTTT. It is translated as CASSYTSRPTEAFF.

V gene TRBV5-1 combines with J gene TRBJ2-7; TRBD1 matches at 8 bases. V gave up 2 bases and J gave up 5 bases; unmatched junction bases: 6. CDR1 is SGHRS, CDR2 YFSETQ, per germline. This CDR3 has 14 amino acids. The CDR3 region has the DNA TGCGCCAGCAGCTTCGAGGACAGGGCTCACGAGCAGTACTTC. Translating gives CASSFEDRAHEQYF.

V and J are TRBV12-3 or TRBV12-4 and TRBJ2-3; 7 nucleotides agree with TRBD2. The CDR3 contains 15 residues. V lost 3 bases to trimming and J lost 1 base; unmatched junction nucleotides: 4. The CDR3 nucleotides are TGTGCCAGCAGTTTTCCCGCGGGGGGCACAGATACGCAGTATTTT. Translated, it gives CASSFPAGGTDTQYF.

In this sample, this clonotype turned up a few times. The chain carries TRBV15 and TRBJ1-5; 8 bases fit TRBD1. The V segment lost 1 base and the J segment 5 bases; nucleotides outside the gene matches: 4. The CDR3 runs to 15 residues. CDR1 LNHNV and CDR2 YYDKDF come from the germline V gene (reference sequence). CDR3 residues: CATSRGGTGDQPQHF. DNA of the CDR3: TGTGCCACCAGCAGAGGCGGGACAGGCGATCAGCCCCAGCATTTT.

This chain links TRBV12-3 or TRBV12-4 with TRBJ2-1, with 13 bases lining up with TRBD2. The V segment lost 10 bases and the J segment 7 bases; nucleotides outside the gene matches: 7. This CDR3 is 14 amino acids long. CDR3 bases: TGTGCCACCCAACTAGCGGGGGGGCCTAATGAGCAGTTCTTC. Translated: CATQLAGGPNEQFF.

This clonotype was detected ten times or more. The rearrangement links TRBV5-1 to TRBJ2-5, with 9 bases that match TRBD2. With V trimmed by 2 bases and J by 5 bases, 1 base remained unmatched. This CDR3 contains 13 residues. Germline loops: CDR1 SGHRS, CDR2 YFSETQ. The CDR3 reads CASSFSGGETQYF. CDR3 DNA sequence: TGCGCCAGCAGCTTCAGCGGGGGGGAGACCCAGTACTTC.

J is TRBJ2-3 and V is TRBV24-1; D is uncertain. Germline V gives CDR1 KGHDR, CDR2 SFDVKD. CDR3 length: 13 residues. The V and J ends lost 4 bases and 4 bases respectively, with 8 bases between them. The CDR3 loop reads CATSEFRADTQYF. In nucleotides, the CDR3 is TGTGCCACCAGTGAGTTTAGAGCAGATACGCAGTATTTT.

This clonotype occurred a few times. The V and J genes are TRBV19 and TRBJ2-7, with a weak D call TRBD1 (7 bases). The length of the CDR3 is 15 residues. Germline CDR1 reads LNHDA; CDR2 reads SQIVND (reference sequence). Trimming stripped 4 bases from V and 4 bases from J, with 17 bases between. CDR3 region: CASSTTEGALYEQYF. Written as DNA, the CDR3 is TGTGCCAGTAGTACGACGGAGGGGGCCCTATACGAGCAGTACTTC.

The gene calls are TRBV9 and TRBJ1-1; D perhaps matches TRBD1 (5 bases). Between the trimmed V and J ends, which lost 1 base and 6 bases, there was a span of 13 bases. The V gene's germline CDR1 is SGDLS and CDR2 YYNGEE. The CDR3 has 14 residues. CDR3 loop: CASSVSGIGAEAFF. DNA for the CDR3: TGTGCCAGCAGCGTATCAGGGATAGGGGCTGAAGCTTTCTTT. The full variable domain, rest sourced from reference TRBV9 and TRBJ1-1, is DSGVTQTPKHLITATGQRVTLRCSPRSGDLSVYWYQQSLDQGLQFLIQYYNGEERAKGNILERFSAQQFPDLHSELNLSSLELGDSALYFCASSVSGIGAEAFFGQGTRLTVV.

In DNA form, the CDR3 reads TGTGCCAGCAGCCCCTGGGTGGACAGGGGACAGACCCAGTACTTC. Translated: CASSPWVDRGQTQYF. The J gene is TRBJ2-5, the V gene TRBV7-2; 9 bases line up with TRBD1. Germline V lookup: CDR1 SGHTA, CDR2 FQGNSA. With V trimmed by 5 bases and J by 6 bases, 10 bases remained unmatched. This CDR3 spans 15 amino acids.

V usage is TRBV6-5 and J usage is TRBJ2-5; 14 bases align to TRBD2. J was trimmed by 1 base and V by 1 base; bases with no gene match: 2. The germline V gene encodes CDR1 MNHEY and CDR2 SVGAGI. This CDR3 is 17 amino acids long. The CDR3 sequence: CASSYLGTSGGQETQYF. The DNA of the CDR3 is TGTGCCAGCAGTTACTTGGGGACTAGCGGGGGCCAAGAGACCCAGTACTTC.

This clonotype was detected ten times or more. This chain uses TRBV11-2 with TRBJ2-5; D not resolved. The germline CDR1 and CDR2 sequences are SGHAT and FQNNGV. The V and J ends lost 5 bases and 3 bases respectively, with 7 bases between them. This CDR3 spans 12 amino acids. CDR3 sequence (DNA): TGTGCCAGCAGCCTAGTGGAAGAGACCCAGTACTTC. Translated: CASSLVEETQYF.

This clonotype was observed many times. The V call is TRBV7-2, the J call TRBJ2-1; D not certain. This CDR3 spans 13 amino acids. Deletions cut 5 bases from V and 0 bases from J, with 5 bases between. Per the germline V gene, CDR1 is SGHTA and CDR2 is FQGNSA. CDR3 protein: CASSQSSYNEQFF. The CDR3 DNA sequence: TGTGCCAGCAGCCAAAGCTCCTACAATGAGCAGTTCTTC.

A few counts support this clonotype. CDR3 in DNA: TGTGCCAGTAGTACGTCGGATAGGGCCCACAATGAGCAGTTCTTC. Translated, it gives CASSTSDRAHNEQFF. This rearrangement joins TRBV19 to TRBJ2-1; no definite D call. This CDR3 comprises 15 residues. Germline loops: CDR1 LNHDA, CDR2 SQIVND (reference sequence). Trimming removed 4 bases at V and 5 bases at J, with 15 bases between.